A selection of T cell receptor beta chains follows, all from one sample in a study of T cell responses to AZD1222 COVID-19 vaccine. Profiling relied on immunoSEQ multiplex PCR, and the TCRdb table lists in-frame clones only, not all of them. The sample holds around 100,000 clones, around nine tenths seen once. The specimen comprised peripheral blood, sampled on day 0 of AZD1222 vaccination. Receptors originate from an adult in good health. Each CDR3 is given with its conserved first and last residue. Each record gives: J gene, V gene, D gene, clone size, CDR3 protein, CDR3 DNA. The D gene is left open where the match is weak. Clone sizes are given selectively: once, few, many, or a class where the clone is expanded.

j_gene: TRBJ1-2
v_gene: TRBV7-2
d_gene: -
abundance: -
CDR3aa: CASSLLTANGYTF
CDR3nt: TGTGCCAGCAGCTTACTCACAGCGAATGGCTACACCTTC

j_gene: TRBJ2-7
v_gene: TRBV3-1/TRBV3-2
d_gene: -
abundance: -
CDR3aa: CASSQGDRSGEQYF
CDR3nt: TGTGCCAGCAGCCAAGGGGACCGGTCCGGCGAGCAGTACTTC

j_gene: TRBJ1-2
v_gene: TRBV29-1
d_gene: -
abundance: once
CDR3aa: CSASEGASYTF
CDR3nt: TGCAGCGCCTCCGAGGGAGCGAGCTACACCTTC

j_gene: TRBJ2-1
v_gene: TRBV29-1
d_gene: -
abundance: -
CDR3aa: CSVDLYNEQFF
CDR3nt: TGCAGCGTTGATCTTTACAATGAGCAGTTCTTC

j_gene: TRBJ1-4
v_gene: TRBV5-8
d_gene: -
abundance: -
CDR3aa: CASSLIFRLSRGEKLFF
CDR3nt: TGTGCCAGCAGCTTGATTTTCCGATTGTCGAGGGGTGAAAAACTGTTTTTT

j_gene: TRBJ2-7
v_gene: TRBV19
d_gene: -
abundance: -
CDR3aa: CASSKTGRGAYEQYF
CDR3nt: TGTGCCAGTAGTAAGACAGGGAGGGGGGCCTACGAGCAGTACTTC

j_gene: TRBJ2-1
v_gene: TRBV18
d_gene: TRBD2
abundance: -
CDR3aa: CASSPPGLAGGNEQFF
CDR3nt: TGTGCCAGCTCACCACCGGGGCTAGCGGGAGGAAATGAGCAGTTCTTC

j_gene: TRBJ1-1
v_gene: TRBV7-6
d_gene: -
abundance: -
CDR3aa: CASSPNALVGGAGEAFF
CDR3nt: TGTGCCAGCAGCCCCAACGCCCTGGTTGGGGGGGCTGGAGAAGCTTTCTTT

j_gene: TRBJ1-1
v_gene: TRBV19
d_gene: -
abundance: -
CDR3aa: CASGTANTEAFF
CDR3nt: TGTGCCAGCGGGACGGCGAACACTGAAGCTTTCTTT

j_gene: TRBJ2-7
v_gene: TRBV5-4
d_gene: TRBD2
abundance: -
CDR3aa: CASSLTGGEQYF
CDR3nt: TGTGCCAGCAGCTTAACGGGAGGCGAGCAGTACTTC

j_gene: TRBJ1-5
v_gene: TRBV20-1
d_gene: -
abundance: -
CDR3aa: CSASAPQGWNQPQHF
CDR3nt: TGCAGTGCTAGTGCGCCGCAGGGATGGAATCAGCCCCAGCATTTT

j_gene: TRBJ1-2
v_gene: TRBV27
d_gene: -
abundance: -
CDR3aa: CASSFWADSSRFGYTF
CDR3nt: TGTGCCAGCAGTTTTTGGGCGGACAGCAGTAGATTTGGCTACACCTTC

j_gene: TRBJ1-2
v_gene: TRBV27
d_gene: TRBD1
abundance: once
CDR3aa: CASSGGTGGDYGYTF
CDR3nt: TGTGCCAGCAGTGGTGGGACAGGGGGGGATTATGGCTACACCTTC

j_gene: TRBJ1-5
v_gene: TRBV6-2/TRBV6-3
d_gene: -
abundance: -
CDR3aa: CASSPAGGDNQPQHF
CDR3nt: TGTGCCAGCAGCCCCGCGGGTGGAGACAATCAGCCCCAGCATTTT

j_gene: TRBJ2-3
v_gene: TRBV29-1
d_gene: TRBD2
abundance: -
CDR3aa: CSVADGGRSGGLTDTQYF
CDR3nt: TGCAGCGTGGCTGATGGGGGCAGAAGCGGGGGCCTCACAGATACGCAGTATTTT

j_gene: TRBJ2-3
v_gene: TRBV7-9
d_gene: TRBD2
abundance: -
CDR3aa: CASSLNTGGPDTQYF
CDR3nt: TGTGCCAGCAGCTTAAATACGGGGGGGCCGGATACGCAGTATTTT

j_gene: TRBJ1-2
v_gene: TRBV4-3
d_gene: TRBD1
abundance: -
CDR3aa: CASSQEEQGHYGYTF
CDR3nt: TGCGCCAGCAGCCAAGAAGAACAGGGGCACTATGGCTACACCTTC

j_gene: TRBJ1-3
v_gene: TRBV9
d_gene: -
abundance: -
CDR3aa: CASSAASSGNTIYF
CDR3nt: TGTGCCAGCAGCGCCGCCTCATCTGGAAACACCATATATTTT

j_gene: TRBJ2-1
v_gene: TRBV28
d_gene: -
abundance: -
CDR3aa: CASSLLDEQFF
CDR3nt: TGTGCCAGCAGCCTACTAGATGAGCAGTTCTTC

j_gene: TRBJ1-6
v_gene: TRBV21-1
d_gene: -
abundance: -
CDR3aa: CASTGRIGAPYNSPLHF
CDR3nt: TGTGCCAGCACCGGACGAATCGGGGCCCCCTATAATTCACCCCTCCACTTT

j_gene: TRBJ1-2
v_gene: TRBV6-5
d_gene: TRBD1
abundance: once
CDR3aa: CASKTQGGDYGYTF
CDR3nt: TGTGCCAGCAAGACCCAGGGGGGTGACTATGGCTACACCTTC

j_gene: TRBJ2-1
v_gene: TRBV19
d_gene: TRBD2
abundance: -
CDR3aa: CASKKREAYNEQFF
CDR3nt: TGTGCCAGTAAAAAGCGGGAGGCATACAATGAGCAGTTCTTC

j_gene: TRBJ2-7
v_gene: TRBV11-2
d_gene: -
abundance: -
CDR3aa: CASSFSYEQYF
CDR3nt: TGTGCCAGCAGCTTTTCCTACGAGCAGTACTTC

j_gene: TRBJ1-3
v_gene: TRBV18
d_gene: -
abundance: -
CDR3aa: CASSPQELYSGNTIYF
CDR3nt: TGTGCCAGCTCACCACAAGAGCTTTACTCTGGAAACACCATATATTTT

j_gene: TRBJ1-5
v_gene: TRBV9
d_gene: -
abundance: -
CDR3aa: CASSQGQSNQPQHF
CDR3nt: TGTGCCAGCAGCCAGGGGCAAAGCAATCAGCCCCAGCATTTT

j_gene: TRBJ2-2
v_gene: TRBV5-4
d_gene: TRBD2
abundance: -
CDR3aa: CASSLSLAANTGELFF
CDR3nt: TGTGCCAGCAGCTTGTCTCTAGCGGCTAACACCGGGGAGCTGTTTTTT